Listed below are T cell receptor beta chains from one sample, sequenced in a study of metastatic and nonmetastatic thyroid tumors. With MiXCR, TCRdb called clones anew from the PCR reads. The sample has almost 85,000 clones; roughly an eighth are singletons. The sequenced sample consisted of tumor tissue. The source of these receptors is a female donor with papillary thyroid cancer or a benign thyroid nodule (not recorded which). Some clones in this sample may be carry-over from other donors' samples. The CDR3 runs from the conserved cysteine through the conserved F or W. A D gene is named only where the DNA matches it firmly. The size field is filled for only some rows; it gives once, few, many or a size class.

clone size	J gene	V gene	CDR3 length	D gene	CDR3 protein	CDR3 DNA
many	TRBJ1-5	TRBV29-1	13	-	CSVQGNSNQPQHF	TGCAGCGTTCAGGGAAATAGCAATCAGCCCCAGCATTTT
-	TRBJ2-3	TRBV28	15	TRBD2	CASIYAGGPGDTQYF	TGTGCCAGCATTTACGCGGGAGGGCCGGGGGATACGCAGTATTTT
many	TRBJ2-7	TRBV2	12	-	CASSETGWDQAF	TGTGCCAGCAGTGAAACGGGTTGGGACCAAGCCTTC
many	TRBJ2-7	TRBV27	14	-	CASINLRGAYEQYF	TGTGCCAGCATCAACCTGCGGGGAGCCTACGAGCAGTACTTC
many	TRBJ2-3	TRBV3-1	18	TRBD1	CASSPQTGTGGITDTQYF	TGTGCCAGCAGCCCACAAACCGGGACAGGGGGCATCACAGATACGCAGTATTTT
many	TRBJ2-1	TRBV28	12	-	CASSLQFYEQFF	TGTGCCAGCAGCCTACAGTTTTATGAGCAGTTCTTC
many	TRBJ2-5	TRBV27	14	-	CASSLGDPRGTQYF	TGTGCCAGCAGTTTGGGGGACCCCAGGGGGACCCAGTACTTC
once	TRBJ2-1	TRBV5-1	16	TRBD2	CASSWGAGGPYNDHFF	TGCGCCAGCAGCTGGGGGGCGGGAGGGCCCTACAATGATCATTTCTTC
many	TRBJ2-1	TRBV2	15	TRBD2	CASFSGRVSYNEQFF	TGTGCCAGCTTTAGCGGGAGGGTCTCCTACAATGAGCAGTTCTTC
-	TRBJ2-7	TRBV3-1	15	-	CASSQVLRSTGEQYF	TGTGCCAGCAGCCAAGTTCTTCGGTCTACAGGCGAGCAGTACTTC
many	TRBJ2-7	TRBV6-1	12	-	CASRMNKGEQYF	TGTGCCAGCCGTATGAATAAAGGGGAGCAGTACTTC
many	TRBJ2-1	TRBV6-1	13	-	CASGTHRGNEQFF	TGTGCCAGCGGAACCCATAGGGGGAATGAGCAGTTCTTC
many	TRBJ2-1	TRBV9	17	TRBD2	CASSDPGLAGGSYEQFF	TGTGCCAGCAGCGATCCGGGACTAGCGGGAGGGAGCTATGAGCAGTTCTTC
-	TRBJ2-7	TRBV9	15	-	CASSSGSIKSYEQYF	TGTGCCAGCAGCTCCGGGAGTATTAAATCCTACGAGCAGTACTTC
few	TRBJ1-1	TRBV27	14	-	CASSPEGRYTESFF	TGTGCCAGCAGCCCGGAAGGGCGGTACACTGAATCTTTCTTT
many	TRBJ2-7	TRBV7-2	12	TRBD2	CASSRTRWEQYF	TGTGCCAGCAGCAGGACTAGATGGGAGCAGTACTTC
many	TRBJ1-1	TRBV5-1	17	TRBD1	CASSLAGQGTFYTEAFF	TGCGCCAGCAGCTTGGCCGGACAGGGGACGTTTTACACTGAAGCTTTCTTT
once	TRBJ1-5	TRBV13	14	-	CTNSSRQDNQPQHF	TGTACCAACAGCTCCCGACAGGACAATCAGCCCCAGCATTTT
many	TRBJ1-6	TRBV2	13	-	CASSVDRGSELHF	TGTGCCAGCAGTGTAGATAGGGGCTCGGAACTCCACTTT
many	TRBJ2-7	TRBV5-1	14	-	CASSSDRNNYEQYF	TGCGCCAGCAGCTCAGACAGAAACAACTACGAGCAGTACTTC
many	TRBJ1-5	TRBV2	12	-	CASRDSNQPQHF	TGTGCCAGCAGGGACAGCAATCAGCCCCAGCATTTT